Listed below are T cell receptor beta chains from one sample, sequenced in a study of blood T cell repertoires in COVID-19. Profiling relied on immunoSEQ multiplex PCR, and the TCRdb table lists in-frame clones only, not all of them. The sample has about 260,000 clones, around 87% seen once. The sequencing input was peripheral blood. These receptors were collected from a woman in her 50s with acute or convalescent COVID-19. Each CDR3 is given with its conserved first and last residue. Each record gives: D gene, clone size, J gene, V gene, CDR3 protein, CDR3 DNA. A D gene is named only where the DNA matches it firmly. The size entry is marked missing in some rows and otherwise reads once, few, many or a size class.

.	.	TRBJ1-6	TRBV25-1	CASSTSSGRVGSPLHF	TGTGCCAGCAGTACTAGCTCGGGCAGGGTCGGTTCACCCCTCCACTTT
.	.	TRBJ2-3	TRBV29-1	CSVGERAPTDTQYF	TGCAGCGTTGGTGAGCGGGCTCCCACAGATACGCAGTATTTT
.	.	TRBJ1-4	TRBV18	CASSRLRDGLATNEKLFF	TGTGCCAGCTCGCGCCTTCGAGACGGACTAGCAACTAATGAAAAACTGTTTTTT
.	.	TRBJ1-1	TRBV19	CASISLTEAFF	TGTGCCAGTATCTCCCTCACTGAAGCTTTCTTT
.	.	TRBJ1-6	TRBV11-2	CASSSWTDYNSPLHF	TGTGCCAGCAGCTCCTGGACAGACTATAATTCACCCCTCCACTTT
TRBD1	few	TRBJ1-1	TRBV30	CAQDRSNTEAFF	TGTGCCCAGGACAGGTCGAACACTGAAGCTTTCTTT
.	few	TRBJ1-2	TRBV2	CASSEQRYGYTF	TGTGCCAGCAGTGAACAGCGATATGGCTACACCTTC
.	.	TRBJ1-5	TRBV19	CASSPEGTDSIRPQHF	TGTGCCAGTAGTCCCGAAGGAACGGACAGCATACGGCCCCAGCATTTT
.	.	TRBJ1-6	TRBV5-1	CASSLAPSRGGNSPLHF	TGCGCCAGCAGCTTGGCTCCAAGCAGGGGTGGTAATTCACCCCTCCACTTT
TRBD1	few	TRBJ1-2	TRBV5-6	CASSHDRGRGYTF	TGTGCCAGCAGCCACGACAGGGGCCGTGGCTACACCTTC
TRBD2	.	TRBJ2-7	TRBV4-1	CASSPTAGTSGRRSTGEQYF	TGCGCCAGCAGCCCCACGGCCGGGACTAGCGGGAGGAGGAGTACGGGTGAGCAGTACTTC
TRBD2	.	TRBJ2-3	TRBV24-1	CATSDEAGSTDTQYF	TGTGCCACCAGTGATGAAGCGGGGAGCACAGATACGCAGTATTTT
TRBD1	.	TRBJ1-2	TRBV24-1	CATSDFRQGSNYGYTF	TGTGCCACCAGTGATTTCCGACAGGGATCGAACTATGGCTACACCTTC
.	few	TRBJ1-5	TRBV11-2	CASSRDSLRTQHF	TGTGCCAGCAGCCGGGACTCCCTTAGGACCCAGCATTTT
TRBD1	.	TRBJ2-7	TRBV27	CASSPRGQGTYEQYF	TGTGCCAGCAGCCCCAGAGGACAGGGCACCTACGAGCAGTACTTC
.	few	TRBJ1-2	TRBV30	CAWSGGYGYTF	TGTGCCTGGTCGGGTGGTTATGGCTACACCTTC
.	.	TRBJ2-7	TRBV18	CASSPWTTSYEQYF	TGTGCCAGCTCACCATGGACAACCTCCTACGAGCAGTACTTC
.	.	TRBJ2-3	TRBV15	CATSRDRRERDTQYF	TGTGCCACCTCCCGGGATAGGCGGGAAAGAGATACGCAGTATTTT
.	.	TRBJ1-4	TRBV15	CATSRDSFRVEKLFF	TGTGCCACCAGCAGAGATAGTTTTCGGGTCGAAAAACTGTTTTTT
.	.	TRBJ1-5	TRBV28	CASSSEYAQHF	TGTGCCAGCAGTTCTGAGTACGCCCAGCATTTT
TRBD2	once	TRBJ2-5	TRBV27	CASSWGVVSGGTQYF	TGTGCCAGCAGCTGGGGGGTGGTAAGCGGGGGGACCCAGTACTTC
.	once	TRBJ1-3	TRBV7-3	CASNLTPGSGNTIYF	TGTGCCAGCAACCTGACCCCAGGATCGGGAAACACCATATATTTT
TRBD2	once	TRBJ2-1	TRBV19	CASKPYGGSSYNEQFF	TGTGCCAGTAAACCATACGGGGGGAGCTCCTACAATGAGCAGTTCTTC
TRBD2	.	TRBJ2-1	TRBV4-1	CASTQLAGDYNEQFF	TGCGCCAGCACCCAGCTAGCGGGAGACTACAATGAGCAGTTCTTC
.	once	TRBJ2-5	TRBV25-1	CATQAGGSPETQYF	TGTGCCACCCAGGCTGGGGGGAGCCCGGAGACCCAGTACTTC
.	few	TRBJ1-5	TRBV19	CASSIVRGNQPQHF	TGTGCCAGTAGTATAGTCAGGGGCAATCAGCCCCAGCATTTT
TRBD1	.	TRBJ1-6	TRBV30	CAWGQGLGNSPLHF	TGTGCCTGGGGACAGGGGTTGGGGAATTCACCCCTCCACTTT
TRBD2	.	TRBJ2-5	TRBV24-1	CATSDFGQEGLAGHPGETQYF	TGTGCCACCAGTGATTTTGGGCAAGAGGGACTAGCGGGGCATCCAGGGGAGACCCAGTACTTC
.	.	TRBJ1-5	TRBV15	CATSRDGRGGNQPQHF	TGTGCCACCAGCAGAGATGGGAGGGGGGGCAATCAGCCCCAGCATTTT
TRBD1	.	TRBJ2-7	TRBV4-1	CASSQVTGTAYEQYF	TGCGCCAGCAGCCAAGTGACCGGGACAGCATACGAGCAGTACTTC
TRBD2	.	TRBJ2-1	TRBV7-2	CASSAGTSGSNEQFF	TGTGCCAGCAGCGCCGGGACTAGCGGGAGCAATGAGCAGTTCTTC
TRBD1	.	TRBJ1-5	TRBV18	CASSPQGAMNQPQHF	TGTGCCAGCTCACCACAGGGGGCAATGAATCAGCCCCAGCATTTT
.	.	TRBJ2-5	TRBV5-6	CASSLDRVGPETQYF	TGTGCCAGCAGCTTGGACAGGGTGGGTCCAGAGACCCAGTACTTC
TRBD2	.	TRBJ2-5	TRBV30	CAWEKGLAEETQYF	TGTGCCTGGGAAAAGGGACTAGCGGAAGAGACCCAGTACTTC
.	.	TRBJ1-5	TRBV28	CASSSGTPPGHF	TGTGCCAGCAGTTCCGGGACTCCCCCCGGGCATTTT
TRBD2	.	TRBJ2-2	TRBV28	CASSYLAGNTGELFF	TGTGCCAGCAGTTACCTAGCGGGAAACACCGGGGAGCTGTTTTTT
TRBD1	once	TRBJ2-7	TRBV15	CATSRELTGGQSSYEQYF	TGTGCCACCAGCAGAGAGCTGACAGGGGGCCAGAGCTCCTACGAGCAGTACTTC